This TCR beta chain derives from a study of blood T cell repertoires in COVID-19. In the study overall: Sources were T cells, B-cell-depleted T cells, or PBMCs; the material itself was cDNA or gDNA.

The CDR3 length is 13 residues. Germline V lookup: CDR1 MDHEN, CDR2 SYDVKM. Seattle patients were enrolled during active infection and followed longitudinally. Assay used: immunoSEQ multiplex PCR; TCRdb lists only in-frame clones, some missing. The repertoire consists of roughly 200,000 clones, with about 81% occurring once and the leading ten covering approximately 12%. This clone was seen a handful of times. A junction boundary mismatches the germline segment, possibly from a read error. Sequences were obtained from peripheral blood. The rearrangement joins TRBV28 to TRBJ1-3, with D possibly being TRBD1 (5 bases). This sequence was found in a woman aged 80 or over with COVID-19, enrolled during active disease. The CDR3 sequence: CASSTPSDGGVDF. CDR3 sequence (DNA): TGTGCCAGCAGTACCCCCTCAGACGGGGGGGTTGATTTT.